A single sample is the source of the 10 T cell receptor beta chains below, sequenced in a study of blood T cells in healthy people across ages. Through a sample-barcoded 5' primer and a J-beta primer mix, a second PCR was run for roughly 6 to 11 cycles. TCRdb redid the calling of the 5' RACE reads with MiXCR, one entry per CDR3 protein. This sample yields 700,000 or so distinct CDR3 sequences, of which roughly 41% are seen a single time; 30% belongs to the top ten. Sequencing input: blood. All receptors derive from a man older than 75 in good health.

This clonotype was recorded only once. The chain uses TRBV4-3 and TRBJ1-2, with unresolved D. This CDR3 has 16 residues. Trimming cost V 0 bases and J 5 bases, with 16 bases left between them. Per the germline V gene, CDR1 is LGHNA and CDR2 is YSLEER. This CDR3 is CASSQDYSVGLYGYTF. In DNA, the CDR3 is TGCGCCAGCAGCCAAGATTATAGCGTCGGCCTATATGGCTACACCTTC.

This clonotype turned up a few times. This chain joins TRBV6-2 or TRBV6-3 and TRBJ1-1; D unresolved. CDR3 length: 14 residues. Germline-derived CDR1 and CDR2 are MNHEY and SVGEGT. V lost 4 bases to trimming and J lost 1 base, with 10 bases between them. The CDR3 protein is CASSFAGTNTEAFF. The CDR3 nucleotides read TGTGCCAGCAGTTTCGCAGGCACGAACACTGAAGCTTTCTTT.

The chain joins TRBV12-3 or TRBV12-4 to TRBJ1-2, with a weak D call TRBD1 (5 bases). This CDR3 has 14 amino acids. With 5 bases removed from V and 8 bases from J, the gap between germline ends came to 18 bases. The CDR3 here is CASSDSSANEGYTF. The CDR3 DNA reads TGTGCCAGCAGTGACAGCTCAGCTAACGAGGGCTACACCTTC.

Notes on this clonotype: Given a much more abundant clone one base away, this may be a read error. The J gene is TRBJ2-1, the V gene TRBV6-2 or TRBV6-3; TRBD1 aligns across 8 bases. CDR3 length: 13 residues. Germline-derived CDR1 and CDR2 are MNHEY and SVGEGT. V lost 7 bases to trimming and J lost 9 bases; unmatched junction nucleotides: 8. The CDR3 is CASIRTGIPEQFF. The DNA of the CDR3 is TGTGCCAGCATTCGGACAGGGATTCCTGAGCAGTTCTTC.

The chain recombines TRBV4-1 with TRBJ2-7; 8 bases agree with TRBD1. Germline CDR1 and CDR2: MGHRA and YSYEKL. The CDR3 loop spans 16 amino acids. V lost 2 bases to trimming and J lost 2 bases; unmatched junction nucleotides: 8. CDR3 residues: CASSQNPGQGAYEQYF. DNA for the CDR3: TGCGCCAGCAGCCAAAACCCTGGACAGGGAGCCTACGAGCAGTACTTC.

The V and J genes are TRBV5-1 and TRBJ2-3; 10 bases fit TRBD1. The length of the CDR3 is 16 residues. Germline-derived CDR1 and CDR2 are SGHRS and YFSETQ. J was trimmed by 4 bases and V by 3 bases; bases with no gene match: 8. The chain's CDR3 is CASSSRQGARADTQYF. Here the CDR3 DNA reads TGCGCCAGCAGCTCCCGACAGGGGGCGCGGGCAGATACGCAGTATTTT.

Concerning this clonotype: This is likely a read error, given that the CDR3 carries no conserved phenylalanine or tryptophan at its end. DNA of the CDR3: TGTGCCAGCAGCTTAAACTCTATAGATTCACCCCTCCACTCT. It translates to CASSLNSIDSPLHS. V is TRBV7-2 and J is TRBJ1-6; no firm D call. Deletions cut 2 bases from V and 8 bases from J, with 10 bases between. This CDR3 spans 14 amino acids. Germline-derived CDR1 and CDR2 are SGHTA and FQGNSA.

The CDR3 nucleotides read TGTGCCAGCAGCCAAATGCAGGGGACATACGAGCAGTACTTC. Translation: CASSQMQGTYEQYF. The chain couples TRBV3-1 to TRBJ2-7; possible D gene TRBD1, 6 bases. Germline CDR1 reads LGHDT; CDR2 reads YNNKEL (reference sequence). Trimming took 2 bases from V and 4 from J, leaving 12 bases between them. The CDR3 is made up of 14 amino acids.

This chain connects TRBV7-2 to TRBJ1-6, with D possibly matching TRBD1 (5 bases). Trimming pared 1 base from V and 3 bases from J, leaving 10 bases between. This CDR3 comprises 16 residues. Germline-derived CDR1 and CDR2 are SGHTA and FQGNSA. CDR3 sequence reads: CASSLGQRFYNSPLHF. The CDR3 nucleotides read TGTGCCAGCAGCTTAGGACAGCGTTTCTATAATTCACCCCTCCACTTT.

The chain recombines TRBV18 with TRBJ1-1, with 7 positions matching TRBD1. V shed 5 bases, J shed 3 bases, and the junction held 9 bases outside the gene matches. The CDR3 extends over 15 amino acids. CDR1 is KGHSH, CDR2 LQKENI, per germline. As DNA, the CDR3 is TGTGCCAGCTCATCAACAGGGGACACGTACACTGAAGCTTTCTTT. Translating it yields CASSSTGDTYTEAFF.